The following is a T cell receptor beta chain sequence with its context. V lost 3 bases to trimming and J lost 7 bases; unmatched junction nucleotides: 13. The CDR3 is 15 residues long. Germline loops: CDR1 DFQATT, CDR2 SNEGSKA (reference sequence). This entry belongs to a study of molecular identifiers for immune sequencing clone quantification. One entry per CDR3 protein results from TCRdb running MiXCR on the PCR reads. This table has over 50,000 distinct CDR3 sequences, about a third appearing once. The J gene is TRBJ2-7, the V gene TRBV20-1; 9 positions agree with TRBD1. This TCR came from a human donor in good health. Some libraries in this study had Jurkat cell RNA spiked in. The specimen was naive CD8+ T cells from blood, with Jurkat cell RNA spiked in. Subset in this sample: FACS-sorted CD8+CD4-CCR7+CD45RA+ naive T cells. CDR3: CSASEIGTGSGEQYF. The CDR3 DNA is TGCAGTGCTAGCGAGATTGGGACAGGGTCTGGGGAGCAGTACTTC.